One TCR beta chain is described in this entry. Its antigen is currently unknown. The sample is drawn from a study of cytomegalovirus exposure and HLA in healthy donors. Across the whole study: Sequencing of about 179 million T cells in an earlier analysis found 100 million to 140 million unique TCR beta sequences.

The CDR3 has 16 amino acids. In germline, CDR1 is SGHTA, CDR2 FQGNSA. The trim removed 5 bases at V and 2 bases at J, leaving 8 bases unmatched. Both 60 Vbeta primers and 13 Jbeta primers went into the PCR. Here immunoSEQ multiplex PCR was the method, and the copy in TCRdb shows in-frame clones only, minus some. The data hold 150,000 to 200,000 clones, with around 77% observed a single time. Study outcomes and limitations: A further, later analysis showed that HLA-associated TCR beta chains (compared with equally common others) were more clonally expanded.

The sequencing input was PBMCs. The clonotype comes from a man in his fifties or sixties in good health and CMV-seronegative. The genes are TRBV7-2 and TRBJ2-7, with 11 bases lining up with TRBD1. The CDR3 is CASSRLPGQGAYEQYF. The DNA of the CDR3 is TGTGCCAGCAGCCGACTGCCGGGACAGGGGGCCTACGAGCAGTACTTC.